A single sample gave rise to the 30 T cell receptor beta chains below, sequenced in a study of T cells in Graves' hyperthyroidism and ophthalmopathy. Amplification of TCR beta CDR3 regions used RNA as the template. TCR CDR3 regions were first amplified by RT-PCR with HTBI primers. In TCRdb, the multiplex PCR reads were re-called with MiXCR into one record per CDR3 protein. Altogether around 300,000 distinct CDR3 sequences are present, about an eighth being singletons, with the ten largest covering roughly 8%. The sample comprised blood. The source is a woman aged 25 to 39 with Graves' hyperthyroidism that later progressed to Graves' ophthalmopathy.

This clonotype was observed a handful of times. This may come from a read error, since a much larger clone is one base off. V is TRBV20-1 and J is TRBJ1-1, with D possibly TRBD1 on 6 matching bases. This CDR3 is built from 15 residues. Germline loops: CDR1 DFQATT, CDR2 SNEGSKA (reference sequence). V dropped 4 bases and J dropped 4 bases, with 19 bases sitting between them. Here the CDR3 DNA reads TGCAGTGCTATGAGGGGGGCAGGGTTGGGCACTGAAGCTTTCTTT. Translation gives CSAMRGAGLGTEAFF.

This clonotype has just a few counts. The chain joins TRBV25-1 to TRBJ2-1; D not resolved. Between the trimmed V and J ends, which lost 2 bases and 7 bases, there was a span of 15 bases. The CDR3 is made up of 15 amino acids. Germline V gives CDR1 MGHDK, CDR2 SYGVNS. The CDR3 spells CASSEIGLDVNEQFF. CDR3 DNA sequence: TGTGCCAGCAGTGAAATTGGGCTAGATGTGAATGAGCAGTTCTTC. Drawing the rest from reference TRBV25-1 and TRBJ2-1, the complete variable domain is EADIYQTPRYLVIGTGKKITLECSQTMGHDKMYWYQQDPGMELHLIHYSYGVNSTEKGDLSSESTVSRIRTEHFPLTLESARPSHTSQYLCASSEIGLDVNEQFFGPGTRLTVL.

The CDR3, as DNA: TGTGCCAGCTCTGACGGTGGGACTGCGAGGGACACCATATATTTT. Translated, it gives CASSDGGTARDTIYF. The V call is TRBV6-1, the J call TRBJ1-3; maybe TRBD1 (5 bases). The CDR3 contains 15 residues. Trimming removed 8 bases at V and 8 bases at J, with 22 bases between. Germline V gene data show CDR1 as MNHNS and CDR2 as SASEGT.

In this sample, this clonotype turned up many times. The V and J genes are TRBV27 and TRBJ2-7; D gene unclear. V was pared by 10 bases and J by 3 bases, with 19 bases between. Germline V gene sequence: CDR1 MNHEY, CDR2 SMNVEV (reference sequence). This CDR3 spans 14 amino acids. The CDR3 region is CATRERGPYYEQYF. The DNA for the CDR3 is TGTGCCACCAGAGAACGCGGCCCCTACTACGAGCAGTACTTC.

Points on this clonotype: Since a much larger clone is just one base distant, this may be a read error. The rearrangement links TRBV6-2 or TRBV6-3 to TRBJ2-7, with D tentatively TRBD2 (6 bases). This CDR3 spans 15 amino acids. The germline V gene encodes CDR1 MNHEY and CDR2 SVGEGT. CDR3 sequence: CASGYRSAGPDEQYF. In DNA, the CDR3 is TGTGCCAGCGGTTACCGGTCCGCGGGACCCGACGAGCAGTACTTC.

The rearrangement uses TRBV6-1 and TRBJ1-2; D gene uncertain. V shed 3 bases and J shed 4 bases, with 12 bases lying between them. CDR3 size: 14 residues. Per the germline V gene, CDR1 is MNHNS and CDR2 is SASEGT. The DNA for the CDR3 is TGTGCCAGCAGTGAGTTCGCAGGCCTCTATGGCTACACCTTC. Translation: CASSEFAGLYGYTF.

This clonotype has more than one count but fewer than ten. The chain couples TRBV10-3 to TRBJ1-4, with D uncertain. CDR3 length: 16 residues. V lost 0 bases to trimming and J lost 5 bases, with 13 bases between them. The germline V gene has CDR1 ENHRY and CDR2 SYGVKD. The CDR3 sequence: CAISESGTFKNEKLFF. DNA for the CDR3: TGTGCCATCAGTGAGTCTGGTACATTTAAAAATGAAAAACTGTTTTTT.

The DNA of the CDR3 is TGTGCCAGCAGCCAAGAGGGTACTCAGCCCCAGCATTTT. Its translation: CASSQEGTQPQHF. V and J are TRBV12-3 or TRBV12-4 and TRBJ1-5; D gene unclear. The V end lost 6 bases, the J end lost 6 bases, and 12 bases lay between the germline ends. This CDR3 has 13 residues.

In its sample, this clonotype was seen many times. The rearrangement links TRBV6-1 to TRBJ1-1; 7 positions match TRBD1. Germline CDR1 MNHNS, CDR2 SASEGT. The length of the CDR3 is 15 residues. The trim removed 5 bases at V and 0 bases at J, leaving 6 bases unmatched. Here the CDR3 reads CASSSGQTMNTEAFF. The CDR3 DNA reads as TGTGCCAGCAGTTCGGGACAGACCATGAACACTGAAGCTTTCTTT.

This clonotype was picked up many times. The chain's CDR3 is CASSFGQGVINEQFF. CDR3 nucleotides: TGTGCCAGCTCCTTCGGACAGGGAGTAATCAATGAGCAGTTCTTC. V gene TRBV18 combines with J gene TRBJ2-1; 8 bases align to TRBD1. Germline CDR1 KGHSH, CDR2 LQKENI. CDR3 size: 15 residues. V lost 6 bases, J lost 6 bases, and 10 bases stayed unmatched.

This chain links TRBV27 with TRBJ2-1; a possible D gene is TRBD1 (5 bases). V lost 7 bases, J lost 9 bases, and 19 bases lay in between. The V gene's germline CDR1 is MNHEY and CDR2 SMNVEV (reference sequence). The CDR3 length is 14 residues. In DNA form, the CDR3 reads TGTGCCAGCACCCCTCAGGGAATTCTTGGTGAGCAGTTCTTC. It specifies CASTPQGILGEQFF.

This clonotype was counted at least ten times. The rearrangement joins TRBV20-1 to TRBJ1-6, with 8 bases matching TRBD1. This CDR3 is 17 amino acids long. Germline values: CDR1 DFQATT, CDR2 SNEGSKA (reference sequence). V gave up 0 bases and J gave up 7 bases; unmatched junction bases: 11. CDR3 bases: TGCAGTGCTAGAGATGGTCAGGGGGCGACAAGGAATTCACCCCTCCACTTT. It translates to CSARDGQGATRNSPLHF.

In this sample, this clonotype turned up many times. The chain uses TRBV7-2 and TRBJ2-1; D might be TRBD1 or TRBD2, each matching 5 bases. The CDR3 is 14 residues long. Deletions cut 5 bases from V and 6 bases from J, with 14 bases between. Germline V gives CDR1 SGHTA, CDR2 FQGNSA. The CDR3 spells CASSRQLAPNEQFF. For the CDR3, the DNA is TGTGCCAGCAGCCGACAGCTAGCACCCAATGAGCAGTTCTTC.

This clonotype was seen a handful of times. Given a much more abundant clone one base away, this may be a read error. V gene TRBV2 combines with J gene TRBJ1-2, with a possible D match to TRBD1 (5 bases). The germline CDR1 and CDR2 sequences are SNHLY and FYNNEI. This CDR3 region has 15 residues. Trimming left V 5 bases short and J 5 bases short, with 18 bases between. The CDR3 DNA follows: TGTGCCAGCAGTAAATTATGGGACCCCGTATATGGCTACACCTTC. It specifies CASSKLWDPVYGYTF.

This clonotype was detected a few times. The CDR3 region has the DNA TGCGCCAGCAGCCCCCGTGGGGACGCGAGCTCCTACGAGCAGTACTTC. Translating it yields CASSPRGDASSYEQYF. The V gene is TRBV4-1, the J gene TRBJ2-7; perhaps D is TRBD1 or TRBD2 (5 bases each). CDR3 size: 16 residues. The germline V and J ends were trimmed by 4 bases and 0 bases, with 16 bases remaining between them. Germline V gene lookup returns CDR1 MGHRA and CDR2 YSYEKL.

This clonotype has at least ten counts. CDR3 region: CASRGEQLNQPQHF. DNA for the CDR3: TGTGCCAGCAGGGGGGAACAGCTCAATCAGCCCCAGCATTTT. V is TRBV6-1 and J is TRBJ1-5; D possibly corresponds to TRBD1 (5 bases). Germline CDR1 is MNHNS and CDR2 is SASEGT. The CDR3 totals 14 residues. Trimming pared 6 bases from V and 3 bases from J, leaving 12 bases between.

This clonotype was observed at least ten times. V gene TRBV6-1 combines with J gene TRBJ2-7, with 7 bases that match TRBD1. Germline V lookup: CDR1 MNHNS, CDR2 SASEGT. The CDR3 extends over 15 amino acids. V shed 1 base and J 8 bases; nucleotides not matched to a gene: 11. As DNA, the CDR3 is TGTGCCAGCAGTGAAGGGGTAGGGGGCAGGTTAAAGCAGTACTTC. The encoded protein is CASSEGVGGRLKQYF.

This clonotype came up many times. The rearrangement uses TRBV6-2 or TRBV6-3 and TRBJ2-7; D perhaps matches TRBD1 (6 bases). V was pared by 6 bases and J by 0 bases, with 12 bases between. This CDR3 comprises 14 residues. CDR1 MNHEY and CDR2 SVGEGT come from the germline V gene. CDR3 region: CASRFRDTSYEQYF. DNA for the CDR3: TGTGCCAGCAGATTCCGGGACACCTCCTACGAGCAGTACTTC.

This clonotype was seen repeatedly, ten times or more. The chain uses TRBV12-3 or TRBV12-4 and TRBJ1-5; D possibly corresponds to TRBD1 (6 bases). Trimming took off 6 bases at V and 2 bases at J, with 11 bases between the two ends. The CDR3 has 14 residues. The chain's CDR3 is CASSPGQRNQPQHF. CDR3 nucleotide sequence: TGTGCCAGCAGCCCCGGACAGCGCAATCAGCCCCAGCATTTT.

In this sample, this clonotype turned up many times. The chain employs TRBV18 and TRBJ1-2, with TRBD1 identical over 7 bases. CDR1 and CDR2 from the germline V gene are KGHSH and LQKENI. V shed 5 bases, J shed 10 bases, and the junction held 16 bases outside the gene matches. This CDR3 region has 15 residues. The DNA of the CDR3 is TGTGCCAGCTCAACTGCGCGTTCAGGGGGAGTCGCCTACACCTTC. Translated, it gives CASSTARSGGVAYTF. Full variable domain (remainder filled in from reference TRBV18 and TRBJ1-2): NAGVMQNPRHLVRRRGQEARLRCSPMKGHSHVYWYRQLPEEGLKFMVYLQKENIIDESGMPKERFSAEFPKEGPSILRIQQVVRGDSAAYFCASSTARSGGVAYTFGSGTRLTVV.

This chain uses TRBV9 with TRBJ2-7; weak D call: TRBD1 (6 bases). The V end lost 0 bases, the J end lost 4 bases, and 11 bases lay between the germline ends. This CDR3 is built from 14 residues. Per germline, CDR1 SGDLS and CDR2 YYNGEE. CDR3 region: CASSVGPGAYEQYF. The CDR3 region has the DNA TGTGCCAGCAGCGTAGGGCCAGGGGCTTACGAGCAGTACTTC.

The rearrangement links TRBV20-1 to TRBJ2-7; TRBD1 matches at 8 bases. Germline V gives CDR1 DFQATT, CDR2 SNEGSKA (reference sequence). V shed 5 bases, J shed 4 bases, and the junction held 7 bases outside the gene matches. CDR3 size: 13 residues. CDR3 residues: CSALRQGTYEQYF. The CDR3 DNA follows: TGCAGTGCTCTAAGACAGGGGACATACGAGCAGTACTTC.

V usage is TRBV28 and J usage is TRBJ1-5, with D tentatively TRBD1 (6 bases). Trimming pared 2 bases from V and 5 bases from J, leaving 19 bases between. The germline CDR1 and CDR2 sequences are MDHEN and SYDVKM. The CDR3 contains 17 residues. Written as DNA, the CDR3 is TGTGCCAGCAGTTTACGCCGGACAGCCCTACCCGATCAGCCCCAGCATTTT. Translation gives CASSLRRTALPDQPQHF.

CDR3 region: CASIFTSNTGELFF. The CDR3 DNA sequence: TGTGCCAGCATTTTCACATCTAACACCGGGGAGCTGTTTTTT. This chain joins TRBV6-1 and TRBJ2-2; D unresolved. CDR3 size: 14 residues. Trimming took off 7 bases at V and 2 bases at J, with 11 bases between the two ends. Germline loops: CDR1 MNHNS, CDR2 SASEGT.

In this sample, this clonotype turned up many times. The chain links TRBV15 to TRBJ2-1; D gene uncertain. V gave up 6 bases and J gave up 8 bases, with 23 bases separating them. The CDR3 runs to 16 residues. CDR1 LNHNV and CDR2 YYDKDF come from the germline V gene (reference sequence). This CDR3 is CATRGRPAARSDEQFF. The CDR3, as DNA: TGTGCCACCAGGGGCAGGCCAGCAGCAAGGTCCGATGAGCAGTTCTTC.

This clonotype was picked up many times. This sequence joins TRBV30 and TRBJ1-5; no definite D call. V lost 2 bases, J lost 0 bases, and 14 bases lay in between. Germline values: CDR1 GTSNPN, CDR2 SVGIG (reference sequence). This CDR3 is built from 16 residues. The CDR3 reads CAWSSGREYSNQPQHF. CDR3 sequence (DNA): TGTGCCTGGAGTTCCGGACGGGAATATAGCAATCAGCCCCAGCATTTT.

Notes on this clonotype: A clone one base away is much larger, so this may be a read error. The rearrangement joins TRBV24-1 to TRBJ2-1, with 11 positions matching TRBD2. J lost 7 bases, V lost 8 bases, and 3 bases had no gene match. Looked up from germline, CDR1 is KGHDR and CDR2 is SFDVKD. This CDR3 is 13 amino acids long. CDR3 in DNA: TGTGCCACCATCCTAGCGGGAGGTAATGAGCAGTTCTTC. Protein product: CATILAGGNEQFF.

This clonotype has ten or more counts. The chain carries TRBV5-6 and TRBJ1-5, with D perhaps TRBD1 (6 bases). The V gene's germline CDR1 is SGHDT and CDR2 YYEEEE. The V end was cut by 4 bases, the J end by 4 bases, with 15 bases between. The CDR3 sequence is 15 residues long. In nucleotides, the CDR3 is TGTGCCAGCAGCGCGTCCGGGACATCTAATCAGCCCCAGCATTTT. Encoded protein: CASSASGTSNQPQHF.

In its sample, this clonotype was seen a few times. As DNA, the CDR3 is TGTGCCAGCAGCCACCGACAGGTCGCTGGAAACACCATATATTTT. The encoded protein is CASSHRQVAGNTIYF. The chain links TRBV14 to TRBJ1-3, with a possible D match to TRBD1 (6 bases). The length of the CDR3 is 15 residues. Germline V gene lookup returns CDR1 SGHDN and CDR2 FVKESK. V gave up 3 bases and J gave up 2 bases, with 11 bases separating them.

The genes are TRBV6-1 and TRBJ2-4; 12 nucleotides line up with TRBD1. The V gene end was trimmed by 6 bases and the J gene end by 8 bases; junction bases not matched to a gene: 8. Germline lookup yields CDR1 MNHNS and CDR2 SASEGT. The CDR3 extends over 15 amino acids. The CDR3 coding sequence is TGTGCCAGCAGACCCGGGACAGGGGGCTTGGACATTCAGTACTTC. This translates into CASRPGTGGLDIQYF.